The rows below give T cell receptor beta chains drawn from one sample of a study of neurological immune-mediated disorders. TCRdb called the 5' RACE reads again in MiXCR, with one record for every CDR3 protein. The sample records around 71,000 distinct CDR3 sequences, 12% to 15% being singletons. The sequencing sample was made of PBMCs. The source is a female donor with HTLV-1-associated myelopathy (HAM/TSP). Each CDR3 is given with its conserved first and last residue. Each record gives: V gene, D gene, clone size, J gene, CDR3 protein, CDR3 DNA. D genes are given only for firm matches. Expanded clones are given a class, and other clones once, few, many or no size at all.

>TRBV5-1|-|many|TRBJ2-1
CASSLAFGRTNSYNEQFF
TGCGCCAGCAGCTTGGCCTTTGGGCGCACCAACTCCTACAATGAGCAGTTCTTC
>TRBV20-1|-|-|TRBJ2-1
CSAAGGGTRLYEQFF
TGCAGTGCAGCGGGCGGGGGCACACGCCTCTATGAGCAGTTCTTC
>TRBV7-9|TRBD1|-|TRBJ1-3
CASSLGDRIYGTIYF
TGTGCCAGCAGCTTAGGGGACAGGATTTACGGCACCATATATTTT
>TRBV29-1|-|many|TRBJ2-2
CSVAGGTVKGWDTGELFF
TGCAGCGTTGCCGGAGGAACCGTTAAGGGGTGGGACACCGGGGAGCTGTTTTTT
>TRBV5-1|TRBD1|many|TRBJ1-2
CASSPDRKYDYTF
TGCGCCAGCAGCCCGGACAGGAAGTATGACTACACCTTC
>TRBV12-3/TRBV12-4|-|many|TRBJ2-3
CASSLFGTSTDTQYF
TGTGCCAGCAGTTTATTTGGGACAAGCACAGATACGCAGTATTTT
>TRBV12-3/TRBV12-4|-|few|TRBJ1-1
CASSLAGEGFDTEAFF
TGTGCCAGCAGTTTAGCCGGTGAGGGGTTCGACACTGAAGCTTTCTTT
>TRBV2|-|many|TRBJ2-1
CASSEYEQFF
TGTGCCAGCAGTGAATATGAGCAGTTCTTC
>TRBV7-8|TRBD1|few|TRBJ2-7
CASSVRGQGSLGEQYF
TGTGCCAGCAGCGTTCGAGGACAGGGAAGTTTGGGGGAGCAGTACTTC
>TRBV6-1|TRBD1|many|TRBJ1-5
CASNPGQSNQPQHF
TGTGCCAGCAATCCGGGACAGAGCAATCAGCCCCAGCATTTT
>TRBV12-3/TRBV12-4|-|many|TRBJ1-5
CASMRVGFNQPQHF
TGTGCCAGCATGCGGGTAGGCTTTAATCAGCCCCAGCATTTT
>TRBV5-1|TRBD2|-|TRBJ2-1
CASSPGLAVHNEQFF
TGCGCCAGCAGCCCAGGACTAGCGGTACACAATGAGCAGTTCTTC
>TRBV15|-|few|TRBJ1-3
CATSRDLNSGNTIYF
TGTGCCACCAGCAGAGATCTGAACTCTGGAAACACCATATATTTT
>TRBV5-1|-|many|TRBJ2-5
CASSLEGGSVIETQYF
TGCGCCAGCAGCTTGGAGGGCGGCTCCGTTATTGAGACCCAGTACTTC
>TRBV7-9|TRBD2|-|TRBJ2-5
CASSSLAGGPHQETQYF
TGTGCCAGCAGCTCTCTAGCGGGGGGGCCACACCAAGAGACCCAGTACTTC
>TRBV5-1|TRBD2|few|TRBJ2-7
CASSWTSGGYEQYF
TGCGCCAGCAGTTGGACTAGCGGCGGATACGAGCAGTACTTC
>TRBV29-1|-|many|TRBJ1-3
CSVDRQPGNF
TGCAGCGTTGACCGACAGCCTGGGAATTTT
>TRBV20-1|-|-|TRBJ1-5
CSASQGHYNQPQHF
TGCAGTGCTAGTCAGGGGCACTACAATCAGCCCCAGCATTTT
>TRBV3-1|-|many|TRBJ1-2
CASSQDTAYGYTF
TGTGCCAGCAGCCAAGACACAGCCTATGGCTACACCTTC
>TRBV12-3/TRBV12-4|-|-|TRBJ2-3
CASSSGGAGGGTDTQYF
TGTGCCAGCAGTTCTGGGGGGGCCGGTGGGGGCACAGATACGCAGTATTTT
>TRBV5-1|TRBD2|many|TRBJ2-3
CASSTSGAETDTQYF
TGCGCCAGCTCGACTAGCGGGGCGGAGACAGATACGCAGTATTTT
>TRBV15|-|many|TRBJ2-7
CATSRDRVRPYEQYF
TGTGCCACCAGCAGAGACAGGGTCCGTCCCTACGAGCAGTACTTC
>TRBV5-1|-|many|TRBJ2-2
CASTITEAGELFF
TGCGCCAGCACCATTACCGAGGCCGGGGAGCTGTTTTTT
>TRBV7-9|-|many|TRBJ2-1
CASSLRSAIYEQFF
TGTGCCAGCAGCTTACGGTCCGCGATCTATGAGCAGTTCTTC
>TRBV5-1|-|many|TRBJ1-3
CASSLDGSSGNTIYF
TGCGCCAGCAGCTTAGACGGAAGCTCTGGAAACACCATATATTTT
>TRBV9|-|medium-sized|TRBJ2-6
CASSVALDGANVLTF
TGTGCCAGCAGCGTAGCGCTAGATGGGGCCAACGTCCTGACTTTC
>TRBV7-2|TRBD2|many|TRBJ2-5
CASSFQRGQETQYF
TGTGCCAGCAGCTTCCAGCGGGGGCAAGAGACCCAGTACTTC